The 26 T cell receptor beta chains below come from one sample, sequenced in a study of identical twins. TCRdb reanalysed the 5' RACE reads using MiXCR and keeps one entry per CDR3 protein. The repertoire includes 250,000 to 350,000 distinct CDR3 sequences, just under 9.5% of them detected once, and 7% to 8.5% sits in the top ten. The data were also submitted as part of a second study, on yellow fever vaccine responses in identical twins.

The sequenced sample was CD8+ T cells sorted from blood. All receptors come from a woman aged 18-35 years in good health.

This clonotype was seen more than once but under ten times. This chain joins TRBV9 and TRBJ2-5; D may match TRBD1 or TRBD2 (5 bases each). Germline V lookup: CDR1 SGDLS, CDR2 YYNGEE. The CDR3 contains 14 residues. Trimming left V 0 bases short and J 5 bases short, with 11 bases between. The chain's CDR3 is CASSVDREGETQYF. The CDR3, as DNA: TGTGCCAGCAGCGTAGATCGCGAGGGGGAGACCCAGTACTTC.

The table lists this clonotype with a few counts. The rearrangement links TRBV12-3 or TRBV12-4 to TRBJ2-1, with 10 positions matching TRBD2. V gave up 7 bases and J gave up 8 bases; unmatched junction bases: 17. CDR3 length: 17 residues. CDR3 amino acids: CASKTPIVSGGADEQFF. In nucleotides, the CDR3 is TGTGCCAGCAAAACCCCCATTGTAAGCGGGGGGGCCGATGAGCAGTTCTTC.

This rearrangement joins TRBV4-1 to TRBJ2-6; possible D gene TRBD2, 5 bases. V was trimmed by 0 bases and J by 4 bases, leaving 10 bases between them. The CDR3 consists of 16 residues. Looked up from germline, CDR1 is MGHRA and CDR2 is YSYEKL. CDR3 region: CASSQDPGVGANVLTF. The CDR3 DNA follows: TGCGCCAGCAGCCAAGATCCCGGGGTCGGGGCCAACGTCCTGACTTTC.

J is TRBJ2-1 and V is TRBV4-1; TRBD1 is a possible D gene (6 bases). This CDR3 has 18 residues. CDR1 and CDR2 from the germline V gene are MGHRA and YSYEKL. V was pared by 0 bases and J by 4 bases, with 19 bases between. The CDR3: CASSQERMGQVWYNEQFF. CDR3 in DNA: TGCGCCAGCAGCCAAGAGCGGATGGGACAAGTTTGGTACAATGAGCAGTTCTTC.

V is TRBV7-2 and J is TRBJ2-1, with TRBD1 identical over 7 bases. The CDR3 extends over 15 amino acids. V lost 5 bases and J lost 5; bases outside the gene matches: 9. Germline V gene sequence: CDR1 SGHTA, CDR2 FQGNSA. The CDR3 nucleotides are TGTGCCAGCAGCCAAAGGGGGCAGTGGCACAATGAGCAGTTCTTC. Its translation: CASSQRGQWHNEQFF.

The chain combines TRBV28 with TRBJ2-7; TRBD2 matches at 8 bases. This CDR3 has 17 residues. The V segment lost 4 bases and the J segment 2 bases; nucleotides outside the gene matches: 13. Germline-derived CDR1 and CDR2 are MDHEN and SYDVKM. For the CDR3, the DNA is TGTGCCAGCAGTTCCAGTCGGGGTAGCGGGACCACCTACGAGCAGTACTTC. Protein product: CASSSSRGSGTTYEQYF. Using reference TRBV28 and TRBJ2-7 for the parts outside the CDR3, the full variable domain is DVKVTQSSRYLVKRTGEKVFLECVQDMDHENMFWYRQDPGLGLRLIYFSYDVKMKEKGDIPEGYSVSREKKERFSLILESASTNQTSMYLCASSSSRGSGTTYEQYFGPGTRLTVT.

The rearrangement joins TRBV5-1 to TRBJ2-2, with TRBD1 matching 10 bases. Germline lookup yields CDR1 SGHRS and CDR2 YFSETQ. This CDR3 region has 16 residues. Germline trimming cut 3 bases from V and 3 bases from J; bases unmatched to any gene: 5. The CDR3 sequence is CASSSRQGAYTGELFF. In nucleotides, the CDR3 is TGCGCCAGCAGCTCACGACAGGGGGCTTACACCGGGGAGCTGTTTTTT.

This clonotype has just one count. The gene calls are TRBV4-3 and TRBJ2-1, with TRBD2 matching over 7 bases. Germline V CDR1 and CDR2: LGHNA, YSLEER. V gave up 2 bases and J gave up 4 bases; unmatched junction bases: 8. The CDR3 is made up of 16 amino acids. CDR3 residues: CASSQSGTLGYNEQFF. Written as DNA, the CDR3 is TGCGCCAGCAGCCAAAGCGGGACCCTGGGGTACAATGAGCAGTTCTTC.

A note on this clonotype: This sequence may be a read error, since a much larger clone differs from it by one base. V gene TRBV20-1 combines with J gene TRBJ1-2; D perhaps matches TRBD1 (6 bases). CDR1 is DFQATT and CDR2 is SNEGSKA in the germline V gene (reference sequence). V was trimmed by 1 base and J by 7 bases, leaving 13 bases between them. The CDR3 spans 13 residues. CDR3 loop: CSARGTVSFGYTF. The CDR3 region has the DNA TGCAGTGCTAGAGGGACAGTCAGCTTTGGCTACACCTTC.

J is TRBJ2-7 and V is TRBV20-1; 8 nucleotides match TRBD2. CDR1 is DFQATT, CDR2 SNEGSKA, per germline (reference sequence). The CDR3 contains 18 residues. Germline trimming cut 0 bases from V and 1 base from J; bases unmatched to any gene: 14. The CDR3 DNA sequence: TGCAGTGCTAGAGATCGGGGGGGGGACTACCACGATTCCTACGAGCAGTACTTC. Translated, it gives CSARDRGGDYHDSYEQYF.

This clonotype was picked up many times. In DNA form, the CDR3 reads TGTGCCAGCATGGCGGGCGGCACCTACAATGAGCAGTTCTTC. Amino acid sequence: CASMAGGTYNEQFF. The chain is built from TRBV12-3 or TRBV12-4 and TRBJ2-1; tentatively, D is TRBD2 (5 bases). This CDR3 is built from 14 residues. The V and J ends lost 7 bases and 2 bases respectively, with 12 bases between them.

This clonotype was detected only a few times. The chain employs TRBV2 and TRBJ2-3; D unclear. Trimming left V 6 bases short and J 1 base short, with 14 bases between. This CDR3 comprises 15 residues. Germline V gene data show CDR1 as SNHLY and CDR2 as FYNNEI. Here the CDR3 DNA reads TGTGCCAGCAGACACCGGGCTCGAGGCACAGATACGCAGTATTTT. Its translation: CASRHRARGTDTQYF.

This clonotype was counted ten times or more. The chain couples TRBV3-1 to TRBJ2-7, with 8 bases aligning to TRBD1. The V and J ends lost 0 bases and 2 bases, in that order; junction bases with no gene match: 6. In germline, CDR1 is LGHDT, CDR2 YNNKEL (reference sequence). The CDR3 totals 16 residues. CDR3 in DNA: TGTGCCAGCAGCCAAGAGAGGACAGGGTCAGCCTACGAGCAGTACTTC. Protein: CASSQERTGSAYEQYF.

This clonotype has a handful of counts. The chain uses TRBV5-4 and TRBJ2-5; weak D call: TRBD2 (5 bases). V lost 3 bases, J lost 1 base, and 10 bases lay in between. The V gene's germline CDR1 is SGHNT and CDR2 YYREEE (reference sequence). This CDR3 has 14 amino acids. The chain's CDR3 is CASSWSGFQETQYF. The CDR3 coding sequence is TGTGCCAGCAGCTGGTCGGGATTCCAAGAGACCCAGTACTTC.

This clonotype came up many times. For the CDR3, the DNA is TGTGCCAGCAGTGAGTCAGATACGCAGTATTTT. Its protein product is CASSESDTQYF. V gene TRBV2 combines with J gene TRBJ2-3; D gene uncertain. Germline assignment: CDR1 SNHLY and CDR2 FYNNEI. The CDR3 consists of 11 residues. Trimming removed 3 bases from V and 4 bases from J, with 2 bases in between.

The chain has TRBV7-9 and TRBJ2-3; D possibly matches TRBD1 or TRBD2 (5 bases each). This CDR3 has 15 amino acids. The germline V and J ends were trimmed by 3 bases and 1 base, with 11 bases remaining between them. The germline gives CDR1 SEHNR, CDR2 FQNEAQ (reference sequence). The chain's CDR3 is CASSLIRERTDTQYF. The CDR3 bases are TGTGCCAGCAGCTTGATCAGGGAGCGCACAGATACGCAGTATTTT.

V gene TRBV6-2 or TRBV6-3 combines with J gene TRBJ1-2; TRBD1 agrees at 7 bases. Germline-derived CDR1 and CDR2 are MNHEY and SVGEGT. V lost 6 bases to trimming and J lost 4 bases; unmatched junction nucleotides: 8. CDR3 length: 14 amino acids. The CDR3 DNA reads as TGTGCCAGCAGCCGGGACAGTGGAGGCTATGGCTACACCTTC. Its protein product is CASSRDSGGYGYTF.

This clonotype has ten or more counts. The chain is built from TRBV2 and TRBJ2-7; TRBD2 is a possible D gene (6 bases). Per the germline V gene, CDR1 is SNHLY and CDR2 is FYNNEI. This CDR3 has 13 residues. V gave up 11 bases and J gave up 3 bases, with 17 bases separating them. CDR3 amino acids: CASGGPSVYEQYF. In DNA, the CDR3 is TGTGCCTCCGGGGGTCCCAGCGTCTACGAGCAGTACTTC.

In its sample, this clonotype was seen many times. V usage is TRBV6-2 or TRBV6-3 and J usage is TRBJ2-1; D is unclear. Trimming shortened V by 2 bases and J by 3 bases, and 2 bases separated the two germline ends. The germline V gene encodes CDR1 MNHEY and CDR2 SVGEGT. The CDR3 sequence is 12 residues long. This CDR3 is CASSYIYNEQFF. Written as DNA, the CDR3 is TGTGCCAGCAGTTACATCTACAATGAGCAGTTCTTC.

Ten or more counts support this clonotype. This rearrangement joins TRBV3-1 to TRBJ1-2; D perhaps matches TRBD1 (5 bases). The CDR3 is made up of 14 amino acids. Germline V gives CDR1 LGHDT, CDR2 YNNKEL (reference sequence). V lost 4 bases and J lost 3, with 12 bases in between. The CDR3 DNA reads as TGTGCCAGCAGCCCTTTTGGGGGGGACTATGGCTACACCTTC. As protein: CASSPFGGDYGYTF.

This clonotype was detected many times. The V call is TRBV9, the J call TRBJ2-7; 10 bases align to TRBD2. The V and J ends lost 3 bases and 6 bases, in that order; junction bases with no gene match: 0. CDR3 size: 12 residues. Germline V lookup: CDR1 SGDLS, CDR2 YYNGEE. The CDR3 sequence is CASSGTSGEQYF. In nucleotides, the CDR3 is TGTGCCAGCAGCGGGACTAGCGGCGAGCAGTACTTC.

The J gene is TRBJ2-2, the V gene TRBV15; no reliable D call. The CDR3 totals 15 residues. Germline V gene lookup returns CDR1 LNHNV and CDR2 YYDKDF (reference sequence). Trimming took off 1 base at V and 2 bases at J, with 8 bases between the two ends. CDR3 residues: CATSRGEINTGELFF. The CDR3 DNA reads as TGTGCCACCAGCAGAGGAGAGATTAACACCGGGGAGCTGTTTTTT. Complete variable domain (other parts from reference TRBV15 and TRBJ2-2): DAMVIQNPRYQVTQFGKPVTLSCSQTLNHNVMYWYQQKSSQAPKLLFHYYDKDFNNEADTPDNFQSRRPNTSFCFLDIRSPGLGDTAMYLCATSRGEINTGELFFGEGSRLTVL.

This clonotype was detected a few times. This chain links TRBV5-1 with TRBJ2-7; TRBD2 matches at 8 bases. The trim removed 2 bases at V and 3 bases at J, leaving 4 bases unmatched. CDR1 is SGHRS, CDR2 YFSETQ, per germline. This CDR3 region has 14 residues. CDR3: CASSFSGTDYEQYF. Written as DNA, the CDR3 is TGCGCCAGCAGCTTTAGCGGGACGGACTACGAGCAGTACTTC.

Only a few counts were recorded for this clonotype. V usage is TRBV5-6 and J usage is TRBJ2-7; D remains ambiguous. This CDR3 is built from 12 residues. V lost 2 bases and J 2 bases, leaving 5 bases between the germline ends. Germline-derived CDR1 and CDR2 are SGHDT and YYEEEE. This chain's CDR3 is CASSFETYEQYF. The CDR3 coding sequence is TGTGCCAGCAGCTTCGAGACCTACGAGCAGTACTTC.

This clonotype was observed many times. The rearrangement links TRBV28 to TRBJ1-3; D unresolved. CDR1 MDHEN and CDR2 SYDVKM come from the germline V gene. CDR3 length: 15 residues. Trimming took off 3 bases at V and 1 base at J, with 10 bases between the two ends. As DNA, the CDR3 is TGTGCCAGCAGTTTGACGACACGGTCTGGAAACACCATATATTTT. It encodes CASSLTTRSGNTIYF.

The rearrangement uses TRBV20-1 and TRBJ2-7; TRBD1 is a possible D gene (5 bases). Germline V CDR1 and CDR2: DFQATT, SNEGSKA (reference sequence). V lost 1 base and J lost 5, with 15 bases in between. The CDR3 consists of 14 residues. The CDR3 sequence: CSARGGGAPDEQYF. DNA for the CDR3: TGCAGTGCTAGAGGTGGTGGGGCGCCGGACGAGCAGTACTTC.